These 15 T cell receptor beta chains originate from one sample sequenced in a study of T cell responses to AZD1222 COVID-19 vaccine. The protocol was immunoSEQ multiplex PCR, while the TCRdb copy is restricted to in-frame clones and leaves out a portion. The repertoire consists of more than 150,000 clones, with approximately 92% occurring once and the leading ten covering 10%. The input for sequencing was peripheral blood, taken on day 0 of AZD1222 vaccination. These receptors all come from an adult in good health.

The chain links TRBV6-1 to TRBJ2-1; D uncertain. CDR1 is MNHNS and CDR2 is SASEGT in the germline V gene. The CDR3 has 14 residues. The V gene lost 3 bases and the J gene lost 4 bases, with 10 bases spanning the gap. The CDR3, as DNA: TGTGCCAGCAGTGAGGTTAGCACTTACAATGAGCAGTTCTTC. Protein sequence: CASSEVSTYNEQFF.

The chain joins TRBV6-1 to TRBJ1-1, with TRBD1 identical over 7 bases. The J segment lost 11 bases and the V segment lost 5 bases, leaving 14 bases of the junction unmatched. Germline lookup yields CDR1 MNHNS and CDR2 SASEGT. CDR3 length equals 14 residues. This chain's CDR3 is CASSSPRQGGDAFF. CDR3 sequence (DNA): TGTGCCAGCAGTTCCCCTCGACAGGGCGGAGACGCTTTCTTT.

J is TRBJ1-6 and V is TRBV27, with D possibly TRBD1 on 5 matching bases. Trimming took off 7 bases at V and 6 bases at J, with 10 bases between the two ends. Germline CDR1 reads MNHEY; CDR2 reads SMNVEV (reference sequence). This CDR3 contains 13 residues. The CDR3 is CASNSGFNSPLHF. In nucleotides, the CDR3 is TGTGCCAGCAATTCAGGGTTTAATTCACCCCTCCACTTT.

Written as DNA, the CDR3 is TGTGCCAGTACCAATCCAGCCGGGACCATTGGAAACACCATATATTTT. Translating it yields CASTNPAGTIGNTIYF. The chain uses TRBV19 and TRBJ1-3; D is possibly TRBD1 (5 bases). The germline V and J ends were trimmed by 7 bases and 3 bases, with 19 bases remaining between them. The CDR3 extends over 16 amino acids. Germline V gene data show CDR1 as LNHDA and CDR2 as SQIVND (reference sequence). The whole variable domain, filled in from reference TRBV19 and TRBJ1-3, reads DGGITQSPKYLFRKEGQNVTLSCEQNLNHDAMYWYRQDPGQGLRLIYYSQIVNDFQKGDIAEGYSVSREKKESFPLTVTSAQKNPTAFYLCASTNPAGTIGNTIYFGEGSWLTVV.

V is TRBV28 and J is TRBJ1-2, with TRBD1 matching 9 bases. The V gene end was trimmed by 11 bases and the J gene end by 4 bases; junction bases not matched to a gene: 11. Per the germline V gene, CDR1 is MDHEN and CDR2 is SYDVKM. The CDR3 has 14 residues. The DNA for the CDR3 is TGTGCCGAGTCCTCCGGGACAGGGATCTATGGCTACACCTTC. Translation: CAESSGTGIYGYTF.

The V call is TRBV21-1, the J call TRBJ2-1; the tabulated D call, TRBD2, remains unverified against the DNA. TRBV21-1 is noted as a pseudogene. This CDR3 spans 16 amino acids. CDR3 sequence (DNA): TGTGCCAGCAGCGAGGGTGGGCAGGTTTTTTACAATGAGCAGTTCTTC. It encodes CASSEGGQVFYNEQFF.

This clone is a singleton in its sample. The rearrangement links TRBV5-4 to TRBJ2-5; 16 nucleotides agree with TRBD2. The CDR3 is made up of 17 amino acids. V trimming: 4 bases; J trimming: 1 base; junction bases outside the gene matches: 4. Per germline, CDR1 SGHNT and CDR2 YYREEE (reference sequence). CDR3 protein: CASSGGLAGGSQETQYF. CDR3 in DNA: TGTGCCAGCAGCGGGGGACTAGCGGGAGGGTCCCAAGAGACCCAGTACTTC.

The rearrangement uses TRBV4-1 and TRBJ1-2; D gene ambiguous. Per germline, CDR1 MGHRA and CDR2 YSYEKL. V was shortened by 1 base and J by 0 bases, with 12 bases between the two germline ends. CDR3 length: 16 amino acids. CDR3 nucleotides: TGCGCCAGCAGCCAAGCAGGAGGGAATTCTAACTATGGCTACACCTTC. Translated, it gives CASSQAGGNSNYGYTF.

The chain carries TRBV6-2 or TRBV6-3 and TRBJ1-2; D is uncertain. The CDR3 consists of 14 residues. Trimming took 2 bases from V and 4 from J, leaving 11 bases between them. The V gene's germline CDR1 is MNHEY and CDR2 SVGEGT. This CDR3 is CASSYGFPSYGYTF. As DNA, the CDR3 is TGTGCCAGCAGTTACGGTTTCCCCAGCTATGGCTACACCTTC.

V gene TRBV9 combines with J gene TRBJ1-5, with D uncertain. V lost 3 bases and J 7 bases, leaving 17 bases between the germline ends. Germline CDR1 reads SGDLS; CDR2 reads YYNGEE. CDR3 length equals 15 residues. The CDR3: CASSASGGLGQPQHF. CDR3 DNA: TGTGCCAGCAGCGCCTCAGGCGGCCTAGGACAGCCCCAGCATTTT. The full variable domain, rest sourced from reference TRBV9 and TRBJ1-5, is DSGVTQTPKHLITATGQRVTLRCSPRSGDLSVYWYQQSLDQGLQFLIQYYNGEERAKGNILERFSAQQFPDLHSELNLSSLELGDSALYFCASSASGGLGQPQHFGDGTRLSIL.

The chain joins TRBV5-1 to TRBJ2-3; 7 bases are shared with TRBD1. In germline, CDR1 is SGHRS, CDR2 YFSETQ. Germline trimming cut 3 bases from V and 4 bases from J; bases unmatched to any gene: 8. The CDR3 spans 15 residues. This CDR3 is CASSSQGNGPDTQYF. CDR3 DNA sequence: TGCGCCAGCAGCTCACAGGGGAATGGTCCAGATACGCAGTATTTT.

This chain links TRBV6-1 with TRBJ1-2; D not certain. V was shortened by 1 base and J by 9 bases, with 6 bases between the two germline ends. CDR1 and CDR2 from the germline V gene are MNHNS and SASEGT. The CDR3 length is 11 residues. CDR3 region: CASSEVASYTF. CDR3 bases: TGTGCCAGCAGTGAAGTGGCGAGCTACACCTTC.

The sample holds one count of this clone. J is TRBJ1-2 and V is TRBV30; no reliable D call. Germline V gene lookup returns CDR1 GTSNPN and CDR2 SVGIG (reference sequence). The CDR3 covers 14 residues. V dropped 6 bases and J dropped 6 bases, with 20 bases sitting between them. The CDR3 sequence: CACYPGQPLDGYTF. CDR3 nucleotide sequence: TGTGCCTGCTATCCGGGCCAGCCCCTTGATGGCTACACCTTC.

V usage is TRBV2 and J usage is TRBJ1-2; 10 bases map to TRBD1. Per the germline V gene, CDR1 is SNHLY and CDR2 is FYNNEI. V lost 5 bases, J lost 4 bases, and 7 bases stayed unmatched. This CDR3 has 15 amino acids. CDR3 DNA: TGTGCCAGCAGTTACGGACAGGGGGTCGGCTATGGCTACACCTTC. This encodes CASSYGQGVGYGYTF.

The chain has TRBV5-1 and TRBJ2-3, with 12 bases fitting TRBD1. CDR3 length equals 15 residues. V was pared by 4 bases and J by 5 bases, with 5 bases of the junction left unmatched. Germline V gene lookup returns CDR1 SGHRS and CDR2 YFSETQ. CDR3 DNA: TGCGCCAGCAGCACCGGGACAGGGGGCAAAGATACGCAGTATTTT. Amino acids: CASSTGTGGKDTQYF.